Given below is one T cell receptor (beta chain) in context. This sample was taken from a study of cytomegalovirus exposure and HLA in healthy donors. This CDR3 comprises 14 residues. The V end lost 2 bases, the J end lost 5 bases, and 10 bases lay between the germline ends. CDR1 and CDR2 (germline): SGHRS, YFSETQ. The protocol was immunoSEQ multiplex PCR, while the TCRdb copy is restricted to in-frame clones and leaves out a portion. The sample consists of around 190,000 clones, around 86% of them appearing once. The chain uses TRBV5-1 and TRBJ2-2; D possibly corresponds to TRBD1 (6 bases). Sequenced input: PBMCs. The receptor was isolated from a young man in good health and CMV-seropositive. CDR3 in amino acids: CASSFRGGTGELFF. In DNA form, the CDR3 reads TGCGCCAGCAGCTTCAGGGGCGGAACCGGGGAGCTGTTTTTT.